These 25 T cell receptor beta chains were sequenced from one sample in a study of T-cell reconstitution after alpha-beta-depleted transplantation in children. Unique molecular identifiers were incorporated during preparation of the TCRbeta library. TCRdb re-analysed the PCR reads in MiXCR, keeping a single row per CDR3 protein. Among some 200,000 distinct CDR3 sequences listed, approximately 9.9% were seen once. Sequencing used PBMCs from the stem cell graft donor, obtained from the stem cell graft. The receptor set was obtained from a human donor who donated a stem cell graft to a child with SCID.

This clonotype was picked up many times. The chain couples TRBV15 to TRBJ1-4; 8 bases are a match to TRBD1. This CDR3 is 15 amino acids long. Germline trimming cut 3 bases from V and 6 bases from J; bases unmatched to any gene: 6. Germline V gene lookup returns CDR1 LNHNV and CDR2 YYDKDF (reference sequence). Written as DNA, the CDR3 is TGTGCCACCAGCAGGTACCGGACAGGGTATGAAAAACTGTTTTTT. Translated, it gives CATSRYRTGYEKLFF.

This clonotype was seen a few times. The V gene is TRBV20-1, the J gene TRBJ2-5, with D possibly TRBD1 on 6 matching bases. This CDR3 contains 15 residues. V was cut by 5 bases and J by 3 bases, with 19 bases left in between. CDR1 and CDR2 (germline): DFQATT, SNEGSKA (reference sequence). In nucleotides, the CDR3 is TGCAGTGCTGGCCGCTCCGGGACACTAAAAGAGACCCAGTACTTC. It encodes CSAGRSGTLKETQYF.

This clonotype appeared many times. This chain links TRBV7-2 with TRBJ2-1; 8 bases are shared with TRBD2. The CDR3 spans 15 residues. Germline V gene data show CDR1 as SGHTA and CDR2 as FQGNSA. V was clipped by 1 base and J by 8 bases; unmatched bases: 7. CDR3 sequence reads: CASSLGPGGDYEQFF. The CDR3 coding sequence is TGTGCCAGCAGCTTAGGCCCGGGGGGGGACTATGAGCAGTTCTTC.

This clonotype was recorded many times. This chain joins TRBV7-6 and TRBJ1-1; D gene uncertain. The CDR3 has 13 amino acids. Germline CDR1 SGHVS, CDR2 FNYEAQ. V was pared by 5 bases and J by 1 base, with 8 bases between. The CDR3 region is CASSRRRNTEAFF. DNA of the CDR3: TGTGCCAGCAGCCGCCGGAGGAACACTGAAGCTTTCTTT.

This clonotype was counted ten times or more. The chain joins TRBV5-1 to TRBJ2-7; TRBD1 agrees at 10 bases. Germline V gene lookup returns CDR1 SGHRS and CDR2 YFSETQ. CDR3 length: 15 amino acids. The V gene end was trimmed by 4 bases and the J gene end by 4 bases; junction bases not matched to a gene: 8. The CDR3 here is CASSPQGQGPYEQYF. CDR3 bases: TGCGCCAGCAGCCCGCAGGGACAGGGGCCTTACGAGCAGTACTTC.

V and J are TRBV5-1 and TRBJ2-1; TRBD2 matches at 10 bases. The CDR3 is 17 residues long. V lost 4 bases to trimming and J lost 3 bases; unmatched junction nucleotides: 10. Germline V CDR1 and CDR2: SGHRS, YFSETQ. CDR3 amino acids: CASSPVAGGQHYNEQFF. The CDR3 DNA reads as TGCGCCAGCAGCCCCGTAGCGGGGGGCCAACACTACAATGAGCAGTTCTTC.

Ten or more counts support this clonotype. The chain has TRBV5-1 and TRBJ2-3; TRBD2 matches at 14 bases. This CDR3 spans 17 amino acids. CDR1 is SGHRS, CDR2 YFSETQ, per germline. V shed 4 bases, J shed 6 bases, and the junction held 10 bases outside the gene matches. In DNA, the CDR3 is TGCGCCAGCAGCCCTAGGACTAGCGGGGGGTCCAGGGATACGCAGTATTTT. This gives the protein CASSPRTSGGSRDTQYF.

Concerning this clonotype: The junction departs from the called germline gene at one end, perhaps through a read error. The CDR3 region is CCATRDPSTYSNQPQHF. Here the CDR3 DNA reads TGCTGTGCGACCCGGGACCCTTCCACTTATAGCAATCAGCCCCAGCATTTT. The chain is built from TRBV20-1 and TRBJ1-5; TRBD1 might be the D (5 bases). The germline V gene has CDR1 DFQATT and CDR2 SNEGSKA (reference sequence). CDR3 length: 17 residues.

This clonotype was detected many times. The chain is built from TRBV7-3 and TRBJ2-2, with 9 positions matching TRBD2. V dropped 2 bases and J dropped 3; count of bases not matched to a gene: 4. Germline V gene lookup returns CDR1 SGHTA and CDR2 FQGTGA. CDR3 length: 16 residues. CDR3 amino acids: CASSLFSGGYTGELFF. The CDR3 region has the DNA TGTGCCAGCAGCTTATTTAGCGGGGGTTACACCGGGGAGCTGTTTTTT.

This clonotype showed up many times. V usage is TRBV7-2 and J usage is TRBJ2-2, with 16 nucleotides matching TRBD2. The CDR3 sequence is 16 residues long. J was trimmed by 6 bases and V by 5 bases; bases with no gene match: 3. Germline V gene sequence: CDR1 SGHTA, CDR2 FQGNSA. In DNA form, the CDR3 reads TGTGCCAGCAGCAGAGGGACTAGCGGGGGGGCCGGGGAGCTGTTTTTT. Its protein is CASSRGTSGGAGELFF.

Many counts were recorded for this clonotype. The chain links TRBV6-5 to TRBJ2-7; 8 bases are shared with TRBD1. Germline V gene data show CDR1 as MNHEY and CDR2 as SVGAGI. The CDR3 totals 16 residues. V shed 6 bases and J 1 base; nucleotides not matched to a gene: 11. The CDR3 sequence is CASRPTGTGPSYEQYF. CDR3 in DNA: TGTGCCAGCAGGCCTACCGGGACAGGCCCGTCCTACGAGCAGTACTTC.

This clonotype appeared many times. This chain uses TRBV7-2 with TRBJ2-1, with D uncertain. Germline assignment: CDR1 SGHTA and CDR2 FQGNSA. The CDR3 spans 15 residues. The germline V and J ends were trimmed by 4 bases and 2 bases, with 12 bases remaining between them. The CDR3 nucleotides are TGTGCCAGCAGCTCACAAAGTGGCCCCTACAATGAGCAGTTCTTC. It yields the protein CASSSQSGPYNEQFF.

V gene TRBV20-1 combines with J gene TRBJ1-3; tentatively, D is TRBD1 (5 bases). Trimming removed 6 bases at V and 0 bases at J, with 15 bases between. Germline V gives CDR1 DFQATT, CDR2 SNEGSKA (reference sequence). The CDR3 totals 15 residues. The DNA for the CDR3 is TGCAGTGCCGCAGGGTTAGCAGGCTCTGGAAACACCATATATTTT. Its protein product is CSAAGLAGSGNTIYF.

The chain is built from TRBV7-9 and TRBJ1-1, with a possible D match to TRBD1 (5 bases). The germline V gene encodes CDR1 SEHNR and CDR2 FQNEAQ (reference sequence). V was shortened by 5 bases and J by 2 bases, with 15 bases between the two germline ends. This CDR3 is built from 15 residues. The CDR3 region has the DNA TGTGCCAGCAGCCCTACCTGGGGGTACAACACTGAAGCTTTCTTT. It translates to CASSPTWGYNTEAFF.

This clonotype was counted many times. The chain has TRBV5-1 and TRBJ1-1; D call uncertain. CDR1 SGHRS and CDR2 YFSETQ come from the germline V gene. The length of the CDR3 is 13 residues. V was pared by 4 bases and J by 3 bases, with 10 bases between. CDR3 residues: CASSPAPDTEAFF. Written as DNA, the CDR3 is TGCGCCAGCAGCCCTGCCCCGGACACTGAAGCTTTCTTT.

This clonotype showed up many times. CDR3 protein: CSVRNRDRGYEQYF. The CDR3 bases are TGCAGCGTTCGAAACCGGGACAGGGGATACGAGCAGTACTTC. The genes are TRBV29-1 and TRBJ2-7, with TRBD1 matching over 10 bases. The V gene end was trimmed by 5 bases and the J gene end by 4 bases; junction bases not matched to a gene: 8. Germline V gene data show CDR1 as SQVTM and CDR2 as ANQGSEA. The CDR3 has 14 residues.

Only one count was recorded for this clonotype. This could be a read error, since a much larger clone is one nucleotide away. CDR3 sequence: CASLGGETLYF. CDR3 nucleotides: TGTGCCAGCCTCGGGGGGGAGACCCTGTACTTC. The V call is TRBV28, the J call TRBJ2-5; TRBD2 agrees at 8 bases. The germline gives CDR1 MDHEN, CDR2 SYDVKM. This CDR3 has 11 amino acids.

This clonotype was detected ten times or more. The chain couples TRBV5-1 to TRBJ1-2; no reliable D call. CDR3 length: 14 amino acids. Germline CDR1 and CDR2: SGHRS and YFSETQ. V was clipped by 1 base and J by 4 bases, with 11 bases between them. The CDR3 loop is CASSLPGQIYGYTF. Written as DNA, the CDR3 is TGCGCCAGCAGCTTGCCGGGCCAGATCTATGGCTACACCTTC.

This clonotype appeared many times. DNA for the CDR3: TGCGCCAGCAGCGCCGACCCAAGCTCTGGAAACACCATATATTTT. This codes for CASSADPSSGNTIYF. This sequence joins TRBV5-1 and TRBJ1-3; no definite D call. The CDR3 runs to 15 residues. V was pared by 4 bases and J by 0 bases, with 11 bases between. Germline V gene data show CDR1 as SGHRS and CDR2 as YFSETQ. The entire variable domain, with the rest obtained from reference TRBV5-1 and TRBJ1-3, is as follows: KAGVTQTPRYLIKTRGQQVTLSCSPISGHRSVSWYQQTPGQGLQFLFEYFSETQRNKGNFPGRFSGRQFSNSRSEMNVSTLELGDSALYLCASSADPSSGNTIYFGEGSWLTVV.

This clonotype was counted ten times or more. The CDR3 spells CASSPEGQGYTF. The CDR3 nucleotides read TGTGCCAGCAGCCCCGAGGGGCAGGGCTACACCTTC. The J gene is TRBJ1-2, the V gene TRBV6-5; D may be TRBD1 (5 bases). This CDR3 contains 12 residues. V was shortened by 6 bases and J by 8 bases, with 13 bases between the two germline ends. CDR1 is MNHEY, CDR2 SVGAGI, per germline.

This clonotype occurred many times. This chain joins TRBV5-6 and TRBJ1-6; 10 nucleotides line up with TRBD1. This CDR3 region has 16 residues. With V trimmed by 4 bases and J by 12 bases, 13 bases remained unmatched. Germline values: CDR1 SGHDT, CDR2 YYEEEE. CDR3: CASSSTGQGRSGPLHF. In nucleotides, the CDR3 is TGTGCCAGCAGCAGCACGGGACAGGGGCGCTCAGGACCCCTCCACTTT. The full variable domain, rest sourced from reference TRBV5-6 and TRBJ1-6, is DAGVTQSPTHLIKTRGQQVTLRCSPKSGHDTVSWYQQALGQGPQFIFQYYEEEERQRGNFPDRFSGHQFPNYSSELNVNALLLGDSALYLCASSSTGQGRSGPLHFGNGTRLTVT.

This clonotype was observed many times. The chain couples TRBV12-3 or TRBV12-4 to TRBJ2-1; TRBD2 aligns across 13 bases. The CDR3 totals 16 residues. The V gene end was trimmed by 3 bases and the J gene end by 8 bases; junction bases not matched to a gene: 7. CDR3 sequence reads: CASSFVLAGGLDEQFF. CDR3 nucleotide sequence: TGTGCCAGCAGTTTCGTACTAGCGGGGGGGCTCGATGAGCAGTTCTTC.

V usage is TRBV12-3 or TRBV12-4 and J usage is TRBJ2-3; 10 bases fit TRBD1. The CDR3 is 19 amino acids. Germline trimming cut 3 bases from V and 1 base from J; bases unmatched to any gene: 13. The CDR3 spells CASSFSRGEGTGGTDTQYF. The CDR3 DNA sequence: TGTGCCAGCAGTTTTTCAAGAGGAGAGGGGACAGGGGGCACAGATACGCAGTATTTT.

The chain uses TRBV6-2 or TRBV6-3 and TRBJ2-7, with 10 bases aligning to TRBD1. The CDR3 runs 15 residues. Germline V gives CDR1 MNHEY, CDR2 SVGEGT. V lost 2 bases to trimming and J lost 3 bases; unmatched junction nucleotides: 4. CDR3 nucleotide sequence: TGTGCCAGCAGTTACACGACAGGGGGCGTCTACGAGCAGTACTTC. The encoded protein is CASSYTTGGVYEQYF.

This clonotype was seen ten or more times. The rearrangement joins TRBV3-1 to TRBJ2-2; tentative D call: TRBD2 (6 bases). Trimming left V 1 base short and J 1 base short, with 10 bases between. The CDR3 is 16 residues long. Germline loops: CDR1 LGHDT, CDR2 YNNKEL (reference sequence). For the CDR3, the DNA is TGTGCCAGCAGCCAAGGTCGGGGAGGGAACACCGGGGAGCTGTTTTTT. Protein sequence: CASSQGRGGNTGELFF.